This T cell receptor beta chain was sequenced during a study of shared clonotypes between healthy human individuals (dated by TCRdb to 2018 to 2021). The study in broad terms: A couple of women and three men aged 18 to 49 years were included in the cohort. For each donor, three plates each were used for CD4 naive and CD4 memory, two plates were used for CD8 naive, and one plate was used for CD8 memory. Blood TCR repertoires of roughly 5 healthy adults were deeply sequenced to estimate repertoire size and the extent of clonotype sharing between individuals. To increase sequencing depth and limit assay-specific biases, TCR repertoire library preparation and sequencing were carried out by different laboratories using diverse techniques. Per donor, leukapheresis produced somewhere between about 0.9 and 9.5 billion PBMCs. General conclusions and limits of the study: Based on pairwise subsampling, the degree of clonotype sharing among donors was expected to be affected by sequencing depth. Only blood was sampled, and tissue TCR repertoires likely differ from those in blood. Roughly 5% of naive CD4, roughly 3.5% of naive CD8, approximately 2% of memory CD4, and 0.4% of memory CD8 clonotypes were shared across several donors. Rarefaction of sorted-subset datasets indicated incomplete sequencing despite the large sequencing depth. Because the study included only a small number of donors, the genetic and exposure-history diversity represented was limited. Naive subsets generally had larger estimated clonotype richness than memory subsets. Clonotypes shared by all four sorted-subset donors showed higher generation probabilities than non-shared clonotypes.

This clone was seen only once. Which antigen it targets is not known. Base-call qualities are not available, and no considerably larger clone is one nucleotide away. The germline V gene provides CDR1 SGDLS and CDR2 YYNGEE. Taken from cysteine to phenylalanine, the CDR3 has 15 residues. The CDR3 DNA has 45 bases and is translated from base 1. At the junction V is shortened by 0 bases and J by 3 bases, with 7 bases in between. Using the deep immunoSEQ assay, multiplex PCR amplified TCR CDR3 regions from genomic DNA. For each cell subset, the extracted genomic DNA was distributed evenly across all wells of several immunoSEQ 96-well plates, and each plate served as one replicate. For sorted subsets, approximately 200 ng of genomic DNA, equivalent to around 31,000 T cell genomes, went into each replicate PCR. The purified libraries were quantified using a Qubit 3.0 fluorometer, sized with a Bioanalyzer 2100, and then quantified again using the KAPA Library Quantification kit. A separate single-read 150-cycle Illumina NextSeq 550 flow cell was used to sequence each immunoSEQ 96-well plate. The original pipeline was this. Because the immunoSEQ output included only junctional sequences and no quality scores, the filtering could not be the same as the filtering used for full-length reads. To assign V/J genes and CDR3, sequences were annotated using PyIR, a Python wrapper for IgBLAST v1.9, with IMGT germline references. Any read was removed if the V/J assignment was weak (E-value above 1e-6), the CDR3 was missing, or the read contained stop codons, out-of-frame junctions, or ambiguous translated residues. A V3J clonotype was defined by an identical inferred V gene, J gene, and CDR3 amino acid sequence. To compute the percentage overlap between repertoires, the number of shared unique clonotypes was divided by the size of the smaller repertoire. Repertoire richness was assessed with RTK rarefaction, the Chao1 estimator, and Recon v2.1 estimates of unobserved clonotypes. Generation probabilities were computed with OLGA for all TCRbeta clonotypes obtained by the gDNA method from four donors. TCRdb retrieved this table from immuneACCESS and kept in-frame rearrangements only. Not all clones are present; in checked studies, unresolved V genes account for under half, and no reason is known for the remainder. V, J and clone size are those of that table, while D and trimming were read from the DNA. A total of roughly 1 million clones appear in this sample, about 80% of them only once. The ten biggest clones cover 1.4% to 1.5% of the sample.

Healthy HIV-negative adults with no recently reported acute infections or vaccinations were included as donors. All donors were Caucasian adults living in Nashville, Tennessee, USA. CD4+ T cells were enriched through magnetic negative selection, after which naive cells were positively selected on CD45RA and the remaining negative fraction served as the memory subset. Blood was collected by leukapheresis, and PBMCs were isolated by Ficoll-Histopaque density gradient centrifugation and then cryopreserved in liquid nitrogen vapor phase. Analytical flow cytometry was used to check the purity and quantity of each magnetically sorted T cell population. From each sorted fraction, genomic DNA was isolated and quantified by UV absorbance on a Nanodrop 2000c.

The chain couples TRBV9 to TRBJ1-6; confidence is insufficient to name the D gene. Sequenced: memory CD4+ T cells sorted from blood. Sample cell subset or site, as interpreted from the label and publication: CD45RA-negative fraction. The sequence was collected from a man between 18 and 35 years old in good health. CDR3 reads: CASSVGLNYNSPLHF. The sequenced DNA: TGTGCCAGCAGCGTAGGTCTGAACTATAATTCACCCCTCCACTTT.